This T cell receptor (beta chain) was recovered during a study of Ad26.COV2.S vaccination and SARS-CoV-2 variants. The treatment is: some 20 received Ad26.COV2.S at low or high dose, single or two shots; several received placebo; per-sample allocation not given. Sampling was performed 63 days after the first vaccine or placebo injection. Boston hosted the donor, who was an adult aged 18-55 years. Trimming left V 2 bases short and J 7 bases short, with 11 bases between. CDR3 length: 13 residues. The germline gives CDR1 LGHDT, CDR2 YNNKEL (reference sequence). Method: immunoSEQ multiplex PCR; TCRdb's copy keeps in-frame clones and lacks some. The data hold about 400,000 clones, with roughly 85% observed a single time.

This chain connects TRBV3-1 (or the pseudogene TRBV3-2) to TRBJ1-2; D is unresolved. The TCR sequence derives from a person between 18 and 60 years old who received the Ad26.COV2.S COVID-19 vaccine or a placebo. Sequenced here: peripheral blood, sampled in a trial of Ad26.COV2.S vaccine versus placebo. CDR3 nucleotides: TGTGCCAGCAGCCAAATCCCCTCGGGTGGCTACACCTTC. It is translated as CASSQIPSGGYTF.